These 16 T cell receptor beta chains came from one sample sequenced in a study of T cell changes during pregnancy in multiple sclerosis (dated by TCRdb to the late 2010s). The method behind the library was the immunoSEQ multiplex PCR assay. What TCRdb holds here is the immuneACCESS table cut down to in-frame rearrangements. Part of the clones is not present; checked against another copy, under half of the missing clones reflect an unresolved V gene, and the others are unexplained. This sample gives approximately 130,000 clones in total; about 96% of them show up just once. The ten largest clones represent around 0.46% of the sample. The sequencing here drew on peripheral blood, taken after pregnancy. The receptors were sampled from a female donor with multiple sclerosis, enrolled in a pregnancy study.

The rearrangement links TRBV7-9 to TRBJ2-5; D uncertain. The germline V and J ends were trimmed by 5 bases and 5 bases, with 24 bases remaining between them. The germline V gene has CDR1 SEHNR and CDR2 FQNEAQ (reference sequence). This CDR3 has 17 residues. CDR3 amino acids: CASSPAIQAVLWETQYF. In nucleotides, the CDR3 is TGTGCCAGCAGCCCAGCCATCCAGGCAGTGCTATGGGAGACCCAGTACTTC. Filled out from reference TRBV7-9 and TRBJ2-5, the complete variable domain reads DTGVSQNPRHKITKRGQNVTFRCDPISEHNRLYWYRQTLGQGPEFLTYFQNEAQLEKSRLLSDRFSAERPKGSFSTLEIQRTEQGDSAMYLCASSPAIQAVLWETQYFGPGTRLLVL.

A single count supports this clone. The chain has TRBV7-9 and TRBJ2-1; unclear D gene. Germline CDR1 and CDR2: SEHNR and FQNEAQ (reference sequence). This CDR3 is built from 14 residues. V was pared by 5 bases and J by 4 bases, with 12 bases between. CDR3 protein: CASSKVGGYNEQFF. DNA of the CDR3: TGTGCCAGCAGCAAAGTCGGCGGTTACAATGAGCAGTTCTTC.

The CDR3 sequence: CASSASGRFLNEQFF. DNA for the CDR3: TGTGCCAGCAGTGCCAGCGGGAGATTTCTCAATGAGCAGTTCTTC. V gene TRBV27 combines with J gene TRBJ2-1, with TRBD2 matching 8 bases. CDR3 length equals 15 residues. The germline CDR1 and CDR2 sequences are MNHEY and SMNVEV (reference sequence). Trimming took 5 bases from V and 6 from J; bases not matched to a gene: 9.

This clone was counted once. V usage is TRBV29-1 and J usage is TRBJ2-3, with a tentative D call TRBD1 (6 bases). The CDR3 runs to 15 residues. Germline V gene data show CDR1 as SQVTM and CDR2 as ANQGSEA. V was cut by 7 bases and J by 0 bases, with 17 bases left in between. The CDR3 DNA follows: TGCAGCGGCCAAGACAGGTCTAGAAGCACAGATACGCAGTATTTT. It encodes CSGQDRSRSTDTQYF.

The chain employs TRBV6-5 and TRBJ2-7; D is uncertain. CDR1 is MNHEY, CDR2 SVGAGI, per germline. Trimming left V 0 bases short and J 7 bases short, with 10 bases between. The CDR3 is 13 amino acids. This CDR3 is CASSYSRSWEQYF. CDR3 sequence (DNA): TGTGCCAGCAGTTACTCGAGGAGTTGGGAGCAGTACTTC.

The chain is built from TRBV7-9 and TRBJ2-7; D is ambiguous. CDR3 length equals 18 residues. Germline V gene data show CDR1 as SEHNR and CDR2 as FQNEAQ (reference sequence). The V and J ends lost 3 bases and 0 bases respectively, with 21 bases between them. CDR3 residues: CASSFEAFLSPSSYEQYF. CDR3 nucleotides: TGTGCCAGCAGCTTTGAGGCGTTCCTTTCCCCGAGCTCCTACGAGCAGTACTTC.

The rearrangement joins TRBV23-1 to TRBJ2-6, with TRBD1 as a possible D gene (5 bases). TRBV23-1 is placed among ORFs of uncertain function. This CDR3 spans 15 amino acids. V was clipped by 2 bases and J by 2 bases, with 7 bases between them. CDR3 amino acids: CASSQKGTGANVLTF. CDR3 DNA: TGCGCCAGCAGTCAAAAGGGGACTGGGGCCAACGTCCTGACTTTC.

Concerning this clone: The same CDR3 also results from other DNA sequences found in this sample. This sequence joins TRBV28 and TRBJ1-2; no definite D call. CDR1 MDHEN and CDR2 SYDVKM come from the germline V gene. This CDR3 spans 12 amino acids. Trimming shortened V by 6 bases and J by 5 bases, and 10 bases separated the two germline ends. CDR3 protein: CASSPPGYGYTF. CDR3 nucleotide sequence: TGTGCCAGCAGCCCCCCCGGTTATGGCTACACCTTC.

This clone occurred once. V usage is TRBV5-1 and J usage is TRBJ2-1, with D maybe TRBD2 (6 bases). V lost 5 bases and J 16 bases, leaving 19 bases between the germline ends. The CDR3 has 12 amino acids. The germline CDR1 and CDR2 sequences are SGHRS and YFSETQ. The CDR3 DNA reads as TGCGCCAGCAGTTGGGAGGCGGAAATTCTTTTCTTC. This translates into CASSWEAEILFF.

The chain carries TRBV9 and TRBJ2-6; D is perhaps TRBD1 (6 bases). V was cut by 4 bases and J by 4 bases, with 12 bases left in between. This CDR3 spans 15 amino acids. Germline V gene data show CDR1 as SGDLS and CDR2 as YYNGEE. CDR3 DNA: TGTGCCAGCAGCCTTAACCAGGGGGGGGCCAACGTCCTGACTTTC. As protein: CASSLNQGGANVLTF.

Only one count was recorded for this clone. The chain links TRBV10-3 to TRBJ2-1, with D maybe TRBD2 (6 bases). The germline V and J ends were trimmed by 5 bases and 12 bases, with 20 bases remaining between them. CDR3 length: 14 residues. Germline CDR1 and CDR2: ENHRY and SYGVKD. CDR3 residues: CAISPSVGGSGQFF. The CDR3 DNA sequence: TGTGCCATCAGTCCTAGTGTCGGGGGAAGCGGGCAGTTCTTC.

This chain's CDR3 is CASSLVLAGGEQYF. CDR3 nucleotides: TGTGCCAGCAGCTTAGTTCTAGCGGGAGGCGAGCAGTACTTC. The chain has TRBV7-9 and TRBJ2-7; 11 positions agree with TRBD2. CDR1 SEHNR and CDR2 FQNEAQ come from the germline V gene (reference sequence). With V trimmed by 1 base and J by 6 bases, 2 bases remained unmatched. The CDR3 is made up of 14 amino acids.

The V call is TRBV6-4, the J call TRBJ2-2; D gene ambiguous. V lost 4 bases and J lost 9, with 9 bases in between. The CDR3 consists of 12 residues. Germline loops: CDR1 MRHNA, CDR2 SNTAGT. CDR3 sequence (DNA): TGTGCCAGCAGTGCCAACGGTCGGGAGCTGTTTTTT. It encodes CASSANGRELFF.

The chain's CDR3 is CASSAATGVEGTGELFF. CDR3 DNA sequence: TGCGCCAGCAGCGCCGCAACAGGGGTAGAAGGAACCGGGGAGCTGTTTTTT. The chain links TRBV5-1 to TRBJ2-2; TRBD1 matches at 7 bases. The CDR3 is 17 amino acids. Germline CDR1 and CDR2: SGHRS and YFSETQ. Trimming took 4 bases from V and 5 from J; bases not matched to a gene: 14.

This clone was seen more than once but under ten times. The gene calls are TRBV6-1 and TRBJ2-3; TRBD2 agrees at 7 bases. The germline V gene encodes CDR1 MNHNS and CDR2 SASEGT. The CDR3 is made up of 15 amino acids. The junction had 9 bases not matched to a gene; V was cut back by 6 bases and J by 3 bases. Here the CDR3 reads CASRQVASGTDTQYF. CDR3 DNA sequence: TGTGCCAGCAGGCAGGTAGCTAGCGGAACAGATACGCAGTATTTT.

The rearrangement links TRBV2 to TRBJ2-1, with TRBD2 matching over 7 bases. The CDR3 has 15 residues. V gave up 5 bases and J gave up 0 bases; unmatched junction bases: 4. Germline V gene lookup returns CDR1 SNHLY and CDR2 FYNNEI. The chain's CDR3 is CASSFRTSSYNEQFF. DNA of the CDR3: TGTGCCAGCAGTTTCCGGACTAGCTCCTACAATGAGCAGTTCTTC. The full variable domain, in which reference TRBV2 and TRBJ2-1 provide the parts outside the CDR3, is EPEVTQTPSHQVTQMGQEVILRCVPISNHLYFYWYRQILGQKVEFLVSFYNNEISEKSEIFDDQFSVERPDGSNFTLKIRSTKLEDSAMYFCASSFRTSSYNEQFFGPGTRLTVL.